This T cell receptor (beta chain) comes out of a study of T cell clones after liver transplantation. Study results and caveats: Donor-reactive sequences fell more than third party-reactive ones, suggesting partial deletion.

V lost 5 bases to trimming and J lost 1 base, with 8 bases between them. This CDR3 spans 13 amino acids. The germline gives CDR1 MNHEY, CDR2 SMNVEV (reference sequence). Turning to this clone: Its target is unknown.

TCRdb's table, derived via immunoSEQ multiplex PCR, lists solely in-frame clones and lacks some. The sample records about 11,000 clones, less than 80% being singletons. The chain joins TRBV27 to TRBJ1-1; no reliable D call. This sequence was found in a human patient who received a liver transplant. Some T cells may be the graft donor's. The starting material was CD4+ T cells from blood, obtained approximately 29 months after liver transplant. Here the CDR3 DNA reads TGTGCCAGCAGTATTAGACAGAACACTGAAGCTTTCTTT. Translated, it gives CASSIRQNTEAFF.